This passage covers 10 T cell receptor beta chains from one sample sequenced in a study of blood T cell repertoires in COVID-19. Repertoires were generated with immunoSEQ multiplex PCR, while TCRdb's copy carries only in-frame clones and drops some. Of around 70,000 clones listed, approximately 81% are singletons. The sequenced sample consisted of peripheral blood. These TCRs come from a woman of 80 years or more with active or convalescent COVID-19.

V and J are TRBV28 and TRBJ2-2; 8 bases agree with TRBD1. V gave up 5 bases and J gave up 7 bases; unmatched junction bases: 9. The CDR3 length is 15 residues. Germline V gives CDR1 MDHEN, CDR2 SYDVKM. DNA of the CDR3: TGTGCCAGCAGTCGAAAAGGACAGGGCGGCGGGGAGCTGTTTTTT. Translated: CASSRKGQGGGELFF.

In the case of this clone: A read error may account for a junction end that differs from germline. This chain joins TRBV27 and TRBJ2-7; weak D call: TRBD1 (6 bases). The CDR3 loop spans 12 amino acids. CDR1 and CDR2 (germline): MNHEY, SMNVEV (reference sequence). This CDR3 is CASSWSGTSLNF. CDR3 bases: TGTGCCAGCAGTTGGTCCGGGACATCTCTGAACTTC.

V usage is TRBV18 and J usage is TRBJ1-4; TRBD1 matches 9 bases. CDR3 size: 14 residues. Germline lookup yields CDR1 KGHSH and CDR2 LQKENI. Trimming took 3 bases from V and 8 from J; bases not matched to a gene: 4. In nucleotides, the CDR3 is TGTGCCAGCTCACCGGGACAGGGCGGAGAAAAACTGTTTTTT. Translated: CASSPGQGGEKLFF.

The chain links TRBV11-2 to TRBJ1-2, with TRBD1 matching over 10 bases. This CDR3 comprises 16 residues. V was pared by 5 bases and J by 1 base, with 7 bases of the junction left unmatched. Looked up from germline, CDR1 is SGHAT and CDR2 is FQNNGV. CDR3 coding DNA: TGTGCCAGCAGCCAAGGGACAGGGGCATTTAACTATGGCTACACCTTC. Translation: CASSQGTGAFNYGYTF.

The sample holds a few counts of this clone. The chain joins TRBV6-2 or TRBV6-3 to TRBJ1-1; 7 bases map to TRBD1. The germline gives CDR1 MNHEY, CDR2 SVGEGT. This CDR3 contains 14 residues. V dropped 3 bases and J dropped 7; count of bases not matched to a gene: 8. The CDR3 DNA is TGTGCCAGCAGTTATACAGGGGCGGCTCGTGAAGCTTTCTTT. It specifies CASSYTGAAREAFF.

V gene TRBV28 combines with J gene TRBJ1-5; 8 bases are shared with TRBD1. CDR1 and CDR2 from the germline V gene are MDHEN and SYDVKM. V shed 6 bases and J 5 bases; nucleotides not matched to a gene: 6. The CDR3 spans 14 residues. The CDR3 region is CASSPAGGHQPQHF. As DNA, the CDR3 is TGTGCCAGCAGCCCCGCAGGGGGCCATCAGCCCCAGCATTTT.

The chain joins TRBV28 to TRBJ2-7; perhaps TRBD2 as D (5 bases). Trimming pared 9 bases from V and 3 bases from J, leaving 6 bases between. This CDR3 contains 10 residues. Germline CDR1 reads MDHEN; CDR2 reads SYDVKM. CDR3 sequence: CASEGYEQYF. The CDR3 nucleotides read TGTGCCAGTGAGGGCTACGAGCAGTACTTC.

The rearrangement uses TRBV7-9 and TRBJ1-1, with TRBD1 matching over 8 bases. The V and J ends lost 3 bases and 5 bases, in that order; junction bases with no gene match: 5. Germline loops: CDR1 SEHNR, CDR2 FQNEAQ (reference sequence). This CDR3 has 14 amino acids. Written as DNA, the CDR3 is TGTGCCAGCAGCTTTCAGGGGGCTGGGACTGAAGCTTTCTTT. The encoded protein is CASSFQGAGTEAFF.

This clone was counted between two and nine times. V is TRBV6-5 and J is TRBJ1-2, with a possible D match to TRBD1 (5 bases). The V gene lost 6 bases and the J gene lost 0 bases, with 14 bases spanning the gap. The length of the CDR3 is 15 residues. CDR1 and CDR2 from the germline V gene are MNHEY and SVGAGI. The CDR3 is CASRNDRPTNYGYTF. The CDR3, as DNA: TGTGCCAGCAGAAACGACAGACCTACTAACTATGGCTACACCTTC.

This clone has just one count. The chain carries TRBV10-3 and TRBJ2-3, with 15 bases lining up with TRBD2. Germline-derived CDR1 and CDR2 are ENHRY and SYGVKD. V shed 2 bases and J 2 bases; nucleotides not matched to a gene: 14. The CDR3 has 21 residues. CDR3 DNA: TGTGCCATCAGTGAGCCGGTTGGGACTAGCGGGGGGACTCACCCCACAGATACGCAGTATTTT. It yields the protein CAISEPVGTSGGTHPTDTQYF.